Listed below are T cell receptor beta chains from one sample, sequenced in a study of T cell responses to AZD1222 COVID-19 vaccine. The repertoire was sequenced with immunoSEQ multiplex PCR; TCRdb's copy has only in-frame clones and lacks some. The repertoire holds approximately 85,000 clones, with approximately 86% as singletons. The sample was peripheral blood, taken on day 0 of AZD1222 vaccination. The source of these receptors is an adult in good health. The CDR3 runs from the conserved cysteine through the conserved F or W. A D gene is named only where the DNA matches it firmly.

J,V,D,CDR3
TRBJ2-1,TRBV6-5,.,CASSRDSHNEQFF
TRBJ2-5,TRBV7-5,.,CARSFSAEPRETQYF
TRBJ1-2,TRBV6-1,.,CASSEVWETNYGYTF
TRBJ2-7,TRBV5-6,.,CASRLGLDSYEQYF
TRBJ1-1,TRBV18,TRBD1,CASSPQGGTEAFF
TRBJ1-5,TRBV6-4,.,CASSDSGNQPQHF
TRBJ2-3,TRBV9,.,CASSVETDTQYF
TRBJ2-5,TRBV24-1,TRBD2,CATSDLTSGRKETQYF
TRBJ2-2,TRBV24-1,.,CATSETGGIDTGELFF
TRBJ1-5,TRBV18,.,CASSPGRDQPQHF
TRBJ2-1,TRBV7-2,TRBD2,CASSLLGGRPTTYNEQFF
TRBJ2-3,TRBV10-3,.,CAIRDRTVSTDTQYF
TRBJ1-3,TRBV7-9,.,CASSRVGVSSGNTIYF
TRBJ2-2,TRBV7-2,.,CASSPAGTYTGELFF
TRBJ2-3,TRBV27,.,CATHPGGGLTDTQYF
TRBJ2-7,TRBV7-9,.,CASSPGDNYEQYF
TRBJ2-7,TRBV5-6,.,CASSLSISPYEQYF
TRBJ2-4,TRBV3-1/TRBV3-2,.,CASSQSAKNIQYF
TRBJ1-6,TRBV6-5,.,CASSWRTVNSPLHF
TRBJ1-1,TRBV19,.,CATKSLRKNTEAFF
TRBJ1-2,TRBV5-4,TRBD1,CASSSPTGGFSNYGYTF
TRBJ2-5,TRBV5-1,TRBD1,CASSWSSTGGETQYF
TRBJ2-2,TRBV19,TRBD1,CASSPLGQGAGGELFF
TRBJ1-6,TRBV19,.,CASSEGLGALHF
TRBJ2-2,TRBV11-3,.,CASQSLIGELFF
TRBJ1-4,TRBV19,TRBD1,CASSILSGTGEKLFF
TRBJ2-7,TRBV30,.,CAWNRRASSYEQYF
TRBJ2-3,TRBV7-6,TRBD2,CASSRYNGGRVVSTDTQYF
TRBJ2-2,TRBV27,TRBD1,CASSPTDRGGELFF
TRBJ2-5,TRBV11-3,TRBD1,CASSLTTRQGSETQYF
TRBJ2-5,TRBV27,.,CASSPGSQYQETQYF
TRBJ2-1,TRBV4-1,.,CASSQVDRILEQFF
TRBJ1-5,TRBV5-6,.,CASSSTGSAFNQPQHF
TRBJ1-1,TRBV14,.,CASSPMGQGIGGEAFF
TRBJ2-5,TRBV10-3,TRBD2,CAILAGAETQYF
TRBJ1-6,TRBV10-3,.,CAARSSGERTPLHF
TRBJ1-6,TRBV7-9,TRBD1,CASSQGVGLNSPLHF
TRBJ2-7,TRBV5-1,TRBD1,CASSLSGQQTYEQYF
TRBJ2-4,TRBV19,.,CASSIWGTKNIQYF
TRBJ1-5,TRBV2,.,CASSTTTRGPQHF
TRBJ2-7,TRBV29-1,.,CSVVTEDTLSYEQYF
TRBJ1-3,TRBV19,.,CASSISGVGNTIYF
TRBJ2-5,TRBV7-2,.,CASSLQGLLHETQYF
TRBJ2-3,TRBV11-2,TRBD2,CASSFRSGGHTDTQYF
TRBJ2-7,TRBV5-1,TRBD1,CASSLMGGQGDEQYF
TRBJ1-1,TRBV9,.,CASSTGPLPMNTEAFF
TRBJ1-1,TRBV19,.,CASTAPPRDTVAFF
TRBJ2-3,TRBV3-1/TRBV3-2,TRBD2,CASSHSSGVGTDTQYF
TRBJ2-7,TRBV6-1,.,CASSEARWVAEDYEQYF
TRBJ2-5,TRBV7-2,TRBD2,CASSLGTSSETQYF
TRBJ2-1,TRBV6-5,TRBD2,CASSYRLAGHNEQFF
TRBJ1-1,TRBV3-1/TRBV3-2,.,CASSRITGTLNTEAFF